This TCR beta chain was sequenced during a study of shared T cell receptors in the human thymus. The data were produced by immunoSEQ multiplex PCR, yet TCRdb's version contains in-frame clones alone and is incomplete. The sample lists around 340,000 clones, 95% occurring once. CDR1 is MNHEY, CDR2 SVGAGI, per germline. V dropped 4 bases and J dropped 5; count of bases not matched to a gene: 8. This CDR3 region has 14 residues. This chain connects TRBV6-5 to TRBJ2-7, with 7 bases matching TRBD1. Sequencing used thymocytes. This TCR came from a human donor. CDR3 DNA sequence: TGTGCCAGCAGTTTTGACAGGGCGAGAGACGAGCAGTACTTC. This codes for CASSFDRARDEQYF.